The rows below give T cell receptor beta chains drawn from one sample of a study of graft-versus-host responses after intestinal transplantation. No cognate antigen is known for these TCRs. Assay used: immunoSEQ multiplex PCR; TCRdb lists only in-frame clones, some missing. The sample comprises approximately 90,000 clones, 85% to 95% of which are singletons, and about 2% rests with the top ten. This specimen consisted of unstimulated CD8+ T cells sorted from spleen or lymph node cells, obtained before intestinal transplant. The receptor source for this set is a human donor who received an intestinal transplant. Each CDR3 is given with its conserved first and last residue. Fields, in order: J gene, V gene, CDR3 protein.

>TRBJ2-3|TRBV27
CAKGDTQYF
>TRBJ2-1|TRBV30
CAWSEANEQFF
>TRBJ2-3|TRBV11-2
CASSVPETSGGSTDTQYF
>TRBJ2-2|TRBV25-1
CASSEWERGLGELFF
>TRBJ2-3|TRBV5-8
CTSSLVGQAPTDTQYF
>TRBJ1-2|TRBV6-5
CASSYKGASGRDGYTF
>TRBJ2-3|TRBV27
CASSGLAGGPGGTDTQYF
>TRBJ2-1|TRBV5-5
CASSLGGIGQGSYNEQFF
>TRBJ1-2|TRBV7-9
CASSWGTANYGYTF
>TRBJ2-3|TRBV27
CASSLITGVTDTQYF
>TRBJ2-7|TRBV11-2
CASSPRGAGGGQYF
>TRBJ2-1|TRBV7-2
CASRFSGGAHEQFF
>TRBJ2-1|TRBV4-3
CASSQGQSNNEQFF
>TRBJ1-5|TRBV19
CASSITGVSNQPQHF
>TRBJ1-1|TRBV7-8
CASSTRRTDEAFF
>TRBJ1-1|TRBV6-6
CASTQGRALDTEAFF
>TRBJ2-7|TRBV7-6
CASSLAYGGSYEQYF
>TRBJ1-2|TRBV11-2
CASIEQGRAYGYTF
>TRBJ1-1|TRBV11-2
CASSLVTGNTEAFF
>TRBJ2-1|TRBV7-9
CASSPIQGTSSYNEQFF
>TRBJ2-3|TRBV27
CASSPAERSTDTQYF
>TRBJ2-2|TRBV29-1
CSVEDGSIGELFF
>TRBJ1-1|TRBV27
CASIGGQGDTEAFF
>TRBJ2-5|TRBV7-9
CASSPLGPSASAYQETQYF
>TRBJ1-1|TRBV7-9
CASSPLGGEAFF
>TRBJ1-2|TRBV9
CASSSTNVGSQDYGYTF
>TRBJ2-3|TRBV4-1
CASSPIGASGTDTQYF
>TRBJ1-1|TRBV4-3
CASSQEGHGQKNTEAFF
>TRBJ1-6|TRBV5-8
CASSLVQGNSPLHF
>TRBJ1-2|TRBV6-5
CASTPGGMIYGYTF
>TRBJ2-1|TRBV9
CASSVGLAFNEQFF
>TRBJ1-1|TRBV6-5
CASSYGGSNTEAFF
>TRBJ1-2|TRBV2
CAGRRQGGYGYTF
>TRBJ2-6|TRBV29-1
CSVESGHVSGANVLTF
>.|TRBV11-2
CASSSAGFWVYEQYF
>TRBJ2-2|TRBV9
CASSQVANTGELFF
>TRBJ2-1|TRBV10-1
CASSGPDRHNEQFF
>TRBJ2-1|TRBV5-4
CASSFAGGNEQFF
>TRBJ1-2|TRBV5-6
CASSKPGQGVMDYGYTF